This TCR beta chain was captured in a study of response to subunit inactivated influenza vaccine. Study-wide points: The authors offered the suggestion that each seasonal influenza vaccination recruits few new T cells.

Germline CDR1 is SGDLS and CDR2 is YYNGEE. The CDR3 runs to 15 residues. Trimming took 4 bases from V and 0 from J, leaving 14 bases between them. TCRdb re-called the RT-PCR reads through MiXCR, storing one row per CDR3 protein. The sample lists 800,000 to 1,000,000 distinct CDR3 sequences, around 21% seen once, with roughly 10% in the top ten. A remark on this clonotype: Its target is unknown.

This chain links TRBV9 with TRBJ2-7, with D unresolved. The sample here was PBMCs from blood, taken roughly 5 days after vaccination. The sequence derives from a man in his forties or fifties who received an inactivated influenza vaccine. Here the CDR3 reads CASSLTSLPSYEQYF. CDR3 nucleotide sequence: TGTGCCAGCAGCTTGACCAGCCTACCCTCCTACGAGCAGTACTTC. Full variable domain (missing parts from reference TRBV9 and TRBJ2-7): DSGVTQTPKHLITATGQRVTLRCSPRSGDLSVYWYQQSLDQGLQFLIQYYNGEERAKGNILERFSAQQFPDLHSELNLSSLELGDSALYFCASSLTSLPSYEQYFGPGTRLTVT.